This T cell receptor beta chain was captured in a study of blood T cells in healthy people across ages. General study points: Both naive CD4+ cell counts and diversity were greater in long-lived donors than in aged donors. A roughly linear age-dependent decrease characterized TCR beta diversity per million T cells.

The germline gives CDR1 SGHVS, CDR2 FNYEAQ. The CDR3 length is 16 residues. The V gene end was trimmed by 5 bases and the J gene end by 1 base; junction bases not matched to a gene: 7. It was with a sample-barcoded 5' primer and a J-beta primer mix that a second PCR of roughly 7 to 12 cycles was run. A single record per CDR3 protein comes from TCRdb applying MiXCR to the 5' RACE reads. The sample has roughly 1,000,000 distinct CDR3 sequences, approximately 26% seen once. Comments on this clonotype: Its target is unknown.

This sample was also put to use in a study of T cells of mothers and their children. That investigation notes: Donors comprised a few healthy Caucasian mothers plus their six children. The search for persistent microchimeric T cell clones detected none.

Specimen: blood. The V call is TRBV7-6, the J call TRBJ2-2; 7 positions match TRBD1. This clonotype originated in a girl aged 2-10 years in good health. In DNA, the CDR3 is TGTGCCAGCAGCCCCTTCCGGGACAGGAACACCGGGGAGCTGTTTTTT. Encoded protein: CASSPFRDRNTGELFF. The full variable domain, completed using reference TRBV7-6 and TRBJ2-2, is GAGVSQSPRYKVTKRGQDVALRCDPISGHVSLYWYRQALGQGPEFLTYFNYEAQQDKSGLPNDRFSAERPEGSISTLTIQRTEQRDSAMYRCASSPFRDRNTGELFFGEGSRLTVL.